The 11 T cell receptor beta chains given below trace back to one sample, sequenced in a study of beta chain features in type 1 diabetes. What was sequenced were expressed TCRB transcripts, since all of the isolated RNA had been reverse transcribed. Profiled with immunoSEQ multiplex PCR; TCRdb holds only in-frame clones, not every one. The sample contains about 270,000 clones, roughly 13% of which appear only once. The sequenced sample was naive CD4+ T cells from blood. The receptors were gathered from a woman in her thirties or forties in good health.

The chain recombines TRBV2 with TRBJ1-1, with D unclear. The germline V and J ends were trimmed by 6 bases and 3 bases, with 11 bases remaining between them. This CDR3 is built from 13 residues. The germline V gene has CDR1 SNHLY and CDR2 FYNNEI. CDR3 loop: CASRETVYTEAFF. CDR3 nucleotides: TGTGCCAGCAGGGAAACAGTTTACACTGAAGCTTTCTTT.

This clone was observed a few times. This chain connects TRBV11-2 to TRBJ1-1, with D perhaps matching TRBD1 (6 bases). Trimming took 6 bases from V and 4 from J, leaving 15 bases between them. This CDR3 has 14 residues. The germline gives CDR1 SGHAT, CDR2 FQNNGV. CDR3 DNA: TGTGCCAGCAGAACAACACAGGGTGGCACTGAAGCTTTCTTT. As protein: CASRTTQGGTEAFF.

The chain links TRBV5-1 to TRBJ2-1; a possible D gene is TRBD1 (6 bases). The CDR3 runs to 14 residues. Germline V gives CDR1 SGHRS, CDR2 YFSETQ. The germline V and J ends were trimmed by 1 base and 9 bases, with 14 bases remaining between them. The CDR3 sequence: CASSLIRQDREQFF. Here the CDR3 DNA reads TGCGCCAGCAGCTTGATAAGACAGGATCGTGAGCAGTTCTTC.

This clone was counted a few times. The gene calls are TRBV9 and TRBJ2-3; 13 bases fit TRBD2. V was clipped by 2 bases and J by 1 base; unmatched bases: 10. This CDR3 is 19 amino acids long. The germline V gene has CDR1 SGDLS and CDR2 YYNGEE. In DNA, the CDR3 is TGTGCCAGCAGCGTCGGGACTAGCGGGGAGATCCGGGGCACAGATACGCAGTATTTT. It translates to CASSVGTSGEIRGTDTQYF. The whole variable domain, remainder taken from reference TRBV9 and TRBJ2-3, is DSGVTQTPKHLITATGQRVTLRCSPRSGDLSVYWYQQSLDQGLQFLIQYYNGEERAKGNILERFSAQQFPDLHSELNLSSLELGDSALYFCASSVGTSGEIRGTDTQYFGPGTRLTVL.

Concerning this clone itself: The germline gene is not matched at one end of the junction; a read error may be the cause. The genes are TRBV5-1 and TRBJ2-1; possibly TRBD2 for D (6 bases). The germline CDR1 and CDR2 sequences are SGHRS and YFSETQ. CDR3 size: 13 residues. CDR3 bases: TGCGCCAGCAGCACTCAGGGACTGCGAGGGCGGGTCTTC. This encodes CASSTQGLRGRVF.

The V and J genes are TRBV5-1 and TRBJ1-5; 8 positions match TRBD1. Germline CDR1 and CDR2: SGHRS and YFSETQ. The CDR3 covers 15 residues. V dropped 5 bases and J dropped 5; count of bases not matched to a gene: 9. The CDR3: CASSPTGGSHQPQHF. The CDR3 DNA follows: TGCGCCAGCAGTCCTACAGGGGGATCCCATCAGCCCCAGCATTTT. Filled out from reference TRBV5-1 and TRBJ1-5, the complete variable domain reads KAGVTQTPRYLIKTRGQQVTLSCSPISGHRSVSWYQQTPGQGLQFLFEYFSETQRNKGNFPGRFSGRQFSNSRSEMNVSTLELGDSALYLCASSPTGGSHQPQHFGDGTRLSIL.

This clone occurred a few times. The chain joins TRBV6-1 to TRBJ2-1; 10 bases fit TRBD2. This CDR3 region has 15 residues. Trimming took 6 bases from V and 4 from J; bases not matched to a gene: 6. The germline gives CDR1 MNHNS, CDR2 SASEGT. CDR3 protein: CASRPLAGDYNEQFF. CDR3 DNA sequence: TGTGCCAGCAGACCCCTAGCGGGGGATTACAATGAGCAGTTCTTC.

The chain has TRBV28 and TRBJ2-7; TRBD1 matches at 7 bases. Germline loops: CDR1 MDHEN, CDR2 SYDVKM. The trim removed 0 bases at V and 3 bases at J, leaving 8 bases unmatched. The CDR3 covers 16 residues. This CDR3 reads CASSLWGRDSDYEQYF. In DNA, the CDR3 is TGTGCCAGCAGTTTATGGGGCCGGGACAGCGACTACGAGCAGTACTTC.

This clone occurred a few times. The genes are TRBV2 and TRBJ1-2; TRBD1 matches at 7 bases. The CDR3 has 13 residues. J lost 8 bases, V lost 4 bases, and 7 bases had no gene match. Germline CDR1 is SNHLY and CDR2 is FYNNEI. CDR3 DNA: TGTGCCAGCAGTGTTGAGGGGGCTGAGGGCTACACCTTC. Translated: CASSVEGAEGYTF.

The V and J genes are TRBV18 and TRBJ2-6; TRBD1 might be the D (6 bases). Per germline, CDR1 KGHSH and CDR2 LQKENI. V dropped 1 base and J dropped 0 bases, with 16 bases sitting between them. The CDR3 is made up of 19 amino acids. CDR3 in amino acids: CASSPRDNDMDSGANVLTF. The CDR3 nucleotides read TGTGCCAGCTCACCACGGGACAACGATATGGACTCTGGGGCCAACGTCCTGACTTTC.

J is TRBJ1-6 and V is TRBV4-3; tentative D call: TRBD1 (6 bases). The CDR3 runs 16 residues. The germline gives CDR1 LGHNA, CDR2 YSLEER. V was shortened by 0 bases and J by 9 bases, with 15 bases between the two germline ends. CDR3 DNA: TGCGCCAGCAGCCAAGACCCAATACAGGGAGCTTCACCCCTCCACTTT. Its protein product is CASSQDPIQGASPLHF.